Sequencing of this T cell receptor beta chain was carried out in a study of cytomegalovirus exposure and HLA in healthy donors. Regarding the study as a whole: An apparent linkage of common viral pathogens to several of the most significant clusters emerged in a later analysis. Most TCR sequences were seen very rarely across donors, but some public TCRs occurred in many.

This clone was counted a few times. Its antigen is unknown. The CDR3 has 14 residues. PCR amplification relied on 60 Vbeta primers (plus 13 Jbeta primers). Per the authors' pipeline: Some 11 million of the 80 million or so unique TCR beta chains counted in a later analysis were shared. Only in-frame clones appear in the TCRdb table, and some are missing; sequencing was by immunoSEQ multiplex PCR. V and J calls and clone size come straight from that table; D and trimming were deduced from the DNA. The sample yields approximately 130,000 clones, 6.5% to 9.5% seen once. Sequencing used PBMCs. The clonotype comes from a woman aged 40 to 50 in good health and CMV-seropositive. This rearrangement joins TRBV12-1 to TRBJ1-5; TRBD1 reflects the table's D call only, with no check against the DNA. TRBV12-1 is recorded as a pseudogene. Written as DNA, the CDR3 is TGTGCCAGCAGCCTTGGGACAACGGGTCAGCCCCAGCATTTT. This sequence encodes CASSLGTTGQPQHF.